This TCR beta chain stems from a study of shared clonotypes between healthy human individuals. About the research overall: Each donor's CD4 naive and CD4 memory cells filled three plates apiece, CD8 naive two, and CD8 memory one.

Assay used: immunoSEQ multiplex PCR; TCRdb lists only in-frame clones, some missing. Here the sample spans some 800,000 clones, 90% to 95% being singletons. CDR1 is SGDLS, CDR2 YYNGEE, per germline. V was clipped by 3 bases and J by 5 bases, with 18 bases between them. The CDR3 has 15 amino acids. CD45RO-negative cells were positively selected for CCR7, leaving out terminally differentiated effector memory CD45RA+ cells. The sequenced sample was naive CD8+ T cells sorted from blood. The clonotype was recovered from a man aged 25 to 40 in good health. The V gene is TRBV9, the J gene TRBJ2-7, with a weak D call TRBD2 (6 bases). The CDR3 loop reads CASSGRLGGENEQYF. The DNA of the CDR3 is TGTGCCAGCAGCGGCCGTTTGGGGGGAGAAAACGAGCAGTACTTC.